This T cell receptor (beta chain) originates from a study of CD8 T cells in ankylosing spondylitis. From the 5' RACE reads, TCRdb called clonotypes with MiXCR, one entry per CDR3 protein. This table holds around 300,000 distinct CDR3 sequences, under 14% found once. This clonotype was counted a few times. The antigen is undetermined. Study-level findings and limits: Significant enrichment of disease-linked clones was reportedly seen in matched ankylosing spondylitis synovial fluid.

The CDR3 totals 15 residues. Between the trimmed V and J ends, which lost 2 bases and 8 bases, there was a span of 15 bases. Germline V gives CDR1 MDHEN, CDR2 SYDVKM. The V call is TRBV28, the J call TRBJ1-4; a weak D match, TRBD1 (5 bases). The clonotype originates from a female donor with ankylosing spondylitis or in good health (not recorded which). The source material was blood, either unsorted or a sorted T cell fraction (not recorded which). CDR3 DNA: TGTGCCAGCAGTTTACAGGGATTACGTAAAGAAAAACTGTTTTTT. Translation gives CASSLQGLRKEKLFF.